The T cell receptor beta chain under discussion was sequenced for a study of human T cells and chemical hapten exposure (dated by TCRdb to the early 2020s). For the wider study: Libraries were pooled for sequencing, and variation in per-sample TCR yields was attributed mainly to small differences in library volumes within the pool. Peripheral blood TCR repertoire changes were tracked in vivo in alopecia patients during primary and secondary sensitization to the hapten diphenylcyclopropenone (DPC). Both TCR alpha and TCR beta chains were sequenced from each blood RNA sample.

The time point label for this specimen denotes: healthy volunteer bleed at 2 weeks. Total RNA was extracted from unfractionated whole blood collected in Tempus Blood RNA tubes. Five or six healthy volunteers served as TCR sequencing controls and were bled at day 0, 2 weeks and 6 weeks. Points the paper makes about the study in general: DPC sensitization did not change how many TCRs were above 1 in 1000 frequency, and no evidence was found of alterations in global repertoire structure. After repeated subsampling, the strength of the expansion versus patch-test correlation and the threshold at which it became significant changed.

Based on the germline V gene, the CDR1 and CDR2 sequences are MDHEN and SYDVKM. From the cysteine through the phenylalanine, the CDR3 covers 14 amino acids. Here the CDR3 DNA is all that survives: 42 bases in frame from base 1. Libraries were prepared through RACE. Instrument used: NextSeq 500. During library preparation, unique molecular identifiers were attached to individual cDNA molecules so that TCRs could be counted quantitatively and reproducibly. Turning to the authors' computational methods: The median number of TCRs per sample was roughly 98,000, ranging from roughly 20,000 to 700,000. The Decombinator software suite was used to annotate V, J and CDR3 in the TCR reads. For the PS versus PT1 abundance plots, all samples were subsampled to the same number of TCRs (28,000). Expanded TCRs were defined as absent before sensitization and observed at least eight times at the 2-week time point. TCRdb ran its own pipeline on the public reads, namely fastp trimming at Q25 and MiXCR clone calling, and kept in-frame beta chains. Each entry is one CDR3 protein sequence, shown with its most common DNA and genes. These V and J calls derive from TCRdb rather than the authors' analysis. The sample table lists over 85,000 distinct CDR3 sequences, approximately 8.2% of them with a count of one. 2.9% of the sample comes from the top ten.

Points on this clonotype: Its antigen is not yet known. A much larger clone sits a single nucleotide away, making a read error possible.

This clonotype was obtained from a female donor in good health. Some clones in this sample may be carry-over from other donors' samples. Sequencing was carried out using whole blood. The chain links TRBV28 with TRBJ2-1, with TRBD2 matching 8 junction bases. The nucleotides read TGTGCCAGCAGTGCGCCGGGAGGGCCCAATAAGCAGTTCTTC. This translates into CASSAPGGPNKQFF.